The source of this TCR beta chain is a study of control samples from healthy donors and cancer patients. The method was immunoSEQ multiplex PCR; TCRdb's version includes in-frame clones alone and lacks a portion of them. Seen here are some 65,000 clones, more than 75% observed once, and the top ten hold about 3.1%. The CDR3 extends over 12 amino acids. Germline CDR1 SGHRS, CDR2 YFSETQ. Trimming stripped 3 bases from V and 5 bases from J, with 8 bases between. This clonotype was sampled from a woman aged 45 to 65 with lung cancer. The sequenced material came from PBMCs. The chain employs TRBV5-1 and TRBJ1-1; D unresolved. The CDR3 loop is CASSYAGTEAFF. The CDR3 nucleotides are TGCGCCAGCAGCTACGCGGGGACTGAAGCTTTCTTT.